One and the same sample provided the 29 T cell receptor beta chains below, sequenced in a study of shared T cell receptors in the human thymus. Clones were sequenced by immunoSEQ multiplex PCR, and TCRdb holds only the in-frame ones, with some missing. The data hold hundreds of thousands of clones, with approximately 78% observed a single time. These data also featured in a second study, about human thymus T cells.

Sequencing input: thymocytes. The origin of the receptors is a boy under three years old with a congenital heart defect.

The chain recombines TRBV7-3 with TRBJ2-5; D is ambiguous. The end of the DNA fits TRBJ2-7 better, so the J call may be wrong. The CDR3 is made up of 14 amino acids. Germline V CDR1 and CDR2: SGHTA, FQGTGA. CDR3 residues: CASSLLLTSYEQYF. The CDR3 DNA reads as TGTGCCAGCAGCTTACTGCTCACCTCCTACGAGCAGTACTTC.

The chain recombines TRBV10-2 with TRBJ2-1; D is perhaps TRBD2 (7 bases). Germline-derived CDR1 and CDR2 are WSHSY and SAAADI. The CDR3 loop spans 15 amino acids. Trimming took off 6 bases at V and 6 bases at J, with 18 bases between the two ends. Written as DNA, the CDR3 is TGCGCCAGCAGAGATCAGGGGAGGGATTTCAATGAGCAGTTCTTC. Protein sequence: CASRDQGRDFNEQFF.

The chain recombines TRBV4-2 with TRBJ2-5, with 9 positions matching TRBD2. Germline CDR1 reads LGHNA; CDR2 reads YNFKEQ. V trimming: 4 bases; J trimming: 7 bases; junction bases outside the gene matches: 4. The CDR3 length is 13 residues. CDR3 residues: CASSRGGVRTQYF. The DNA of the CDR3 is TGTGCCAGCAGCCGCGGGGGGGTCCGGACCCAGTACTTC.

This chain links TRBV5-1 with TRBJ1-1; D is undetermined. Germline lookup yields CDR1 SGHRS and CDR2 YFSETQ. CDR3 length equals 15 residues. Trimming shortened V by 0 bases and J by 4 bases, and 13 bases separated the two germline ends. CDR3 in amino acids: CASSLAGKIPTEAFF. CDR3 in DNA: TGCGCCAGCAGCTTGGCCGGGAAAATCCCCACTGAAGCTTTCTTT.

The chain couples TRBV6-5 to TRBJ2-3; 12 bases map to TRBD2. The CDR3 totals 16 residues. Germline lookup yields CDR1 MNHEY and CDR2 SVGAGI. V gave up 4 bases and J gave up 5 bases; unmatched junction bases: 7. The DNA for the CDR3 is TGTGCCAGCAGTTCTAACCCGGGACTAGCGGGAGATACGCAGTATTTT. It is translated as CASSSNPGLAGDTQYF.

This clone was seen only once. The J gene is TRBJ2-1, the V gene TRBV6-6; tentative D call: TRBD2 (6 bases). V lost 2 bases, J lost 7 bases, and 15 bases lay in between. In germline, CDR1 is MNHNY, CDR2 SVGAGI (reference sequence). This CDR3 comprises 15 residues. The CDR3 nucleotides are TGTGCCAGCAGTTACCCTTCGGGAGAGGGGAATGAGCAGTTCTTC. Residues: CASSYPSGEGNEQFF.

This clone came up once. J is TRBJ1-1 and V is TRBV28, with TRBD1 matching 8 bases. The J segment lost 4 bases and the V segment lost 1 base, leaving 11 bases of the junction unmatched. Germline CDR1 and CDR2: MDHEN and SYDVKM. The CDR3 length is 17 residues. The CDR3 DNA sequence: TGTGCCAGCAGTTTATTCCGGGACAGGTTTAAGGGCACTGAAGCTTTCTTT. Residues: CASSLFRDRFKGTEAFF.

The V call is TRBV5-1, the J call TRBJ1-2; a weak D match, TRBD1 (5 bases). The CDR3 loop spans 14 amino acids. Deletions cut 2 bases from V and 0 bases from J, with 8 bases between. Germline CDR1 is SGHRS and CDR2 is YFSETQ. This CDR3 is CASSLDSSNYGYTF. CDR3 DNA: TGCGCCAGCAGCTTAGACAGCTCTAACTATGGCTACACCTTC.

This clone appeared a few times. This rearrangement joins TRBV9 to TRBJ1-2; possible D gene TRBD1, 6 bases. The CDR3 consists of 16 residues. V was shortened by 4 bases and J by 4 bases, with 20 bases between the two germline ends. CDR1 and CDR2 (germline): SGDLS, YYNGEE. CDR3 coding DNA: TGTGCCAGCAGCCCCAGTCACAGGGCTATCTTCTATGGCTACACCTTC. The encoded protein is CASSPSHRAIFYGYTF.

The chain is built from TRBV11-3 and TRBJ2-3, with TRBD2 as a possible D gene (6 bases). CDR3 length equals 15 residues. Trimming removed 7 bases at V and 1 base at J, with 15 bases between. Per germline, CDR1 SGHNT and CDR2 YENEEA. CDR3 bases: TGTGCCAGCAACAAGGAACCGGGAGGCACAGATACGCAGTATTTT. The encoded protein is CASNKEPGGTDTQYF.

This sequence joins TRBV19 and TRBJ2-5, with TRBD2 identical over 7 bases. CDR3 length equals 17 residues. CDR1 is LNHDA, CDR2 SQIVND, per germline (reference sequence). Trimming took 0 bases from V and 2 from J; bases not matched to a gene: 9. CDR3 region: CASSIDPLADKQETQYF. The CDR3 nucleotides read TGTGCCAGTAGTATAGACCCCCTAGCGGATAAACAAGAGACCCAGTACTTC.

This clone was observed a single time. The chain has TRBV19 and TRBJ2-6; 7 bases fit TRBD1. V shed 1 base, J shed 5 bases, and the junction held 8 bases outside the gene matches. Germline V gene lookup returns CDR1 LNHDA and CDR2 SQIVND (reference sequence). The length of the CDR3 is 17 residues. The chain's CDR3 is CASSIGQGWLWANVLTF. The CDR3 DNA reads TGTGCCAGTAGTATAGGACAGGGTTGGCTTTGGGCCAACGTCCTGACTTTC. The variable domain in full, completed from reference TRBV19 and TRBJ2-6, reads DGGITQSPKYLFRKEGQNVTLSCEQNLNHDAMYWYRQDPGQGLRLIYYSQIVNDFQKGDIAEGYSVSREKKESFPLTVTSAQKNPTAFYLCASSIGQGWLWANVLTFGAGSRLTVL.

This CDR3 reads CASGQIYEQYF. CDR3 in DNA: TGTGCCAGCGGACAAATCTACGAGCAGTACTTC. The chain carries TRBV10-3 and TRBJ2-7; the D gene is possibly TRBD1 (5 bases). Germline-derived CDR1 and CDR2 are ENHRY and SYGVKD. V was trimmed by 10 bases and J by 3 bases, leaving 10 bases between them. CDR3 length: 11 amino acids.

This clone was detected once. For the CDR3, the DNA is TGCAGCGCGACAGGGAATCAGCCCCAAGAGACCCAGTACTTC. Protein sequence: CSATGNQPQETQYF. The chain couples TRBV29-1 to TRBJ2-5, with 7 bases aligning to TRBD1. Trimming took 7 bases from V and 1 from J; bases not matched to a gene: 9. Germline values: CDR1 SQVTM, CDR2 ANQGSEA. This CDR3 comprises 14 residues.

The V and J genes are TRBV4-3 and TRBJ2-1; TRBD2 matches 8 bases. The germline CDR1 and CDR2 sequences are LGHNA and YSLEER. J was trimmed by 6 bases and V by 0 bases; bases with no gene match: 4. The CDR3 totals 15 residues. The CDR3 coding sequence is TGCGCCAGCAGCCAAGAAGCGGGAGTGGGCAATGAGCAGTTCTTC. Translating it yields CASSQEAGVGNEQFF.

The chain employs TRBV6-1 and TRBJ1-5, with a possible D match to TRBD1 (5 bases). CDR1 and CDR2 (germline): MNHNS, SASEGT. V lost 6 bases to trimming and J lost 1 base, with 10 bases between them. The CDR3 is 14 residues long. The CDR3 is CASRPRTSNQPQHF. The CDR3 DNA sequence: TGTGCCAGCAGGCCTCGGACAAGCAATCAGCCCCAGCATTTT.

V and J are TRBV6-6 and TRBJ1-1, with TRBD1 matching 8 bases. CDR3 length: 14 amino acids. Unmatched junction bases numbered 7, after V lost 6 bases and J lost 4 bases. Per germline, CDR1 MNHNY and CDR2 SVGAGI (reference sequence). The CDR3 sequence: CASRRTGKFTEAFF. CDR3 DNA sequence: TGTGCCAGCAGACGGACAGGGAAGTTCACTGAAGCTTTCTTT.

The chain employs TRBV29-1 and TRBJ2-7, with D possibly matching TRBD2 (6 bases). Trimming removed 0 bases from V and 7 bases from J, with 19 bases in between. The CDR3 loop spans 15 amino acids. Germline V lookup: CDR1 SQVTM, CDR2 ANQGSEA. CDR3: CSVEDLASAGREQYF. CDR3 nucleotides: TGCAGCGTTGAAGATCTGGCCTCCGCGGGGAGAGAGCAGTACTTC.

The chain has TRBV11-2 and TRBJ2-7; 8 nucleotides match TRBD1. The length of the CDR3 is 16 residues. From germline, CDR1 is SGHAT and CDR2 FQNNGV. Germline trimming cut 1 base from V and 2 bases from J; bases unmatched to any gene: 7. DNA for the CDR3: TGTGCCAGCAGCTTAGTTGGGCAGGGGGCTCCCTACGAGCAGTACTTC. Protein: CASSLVGQGAPYEQYF.

This chain connects TRBV4-1 to TRBJ2-5, with TRBD2 matching 12 bases. The junction had 10 bases not matched to a gene; V was cut back by 5 bases and J by 6 bases. The CDR3 totals 16 residues. The germline gives CDR1 MGHRA, CDR2 YSYEKL. The CDR3 protein is CASSSKASGRVKTQYF. The CDR3 DNA sequence: TGCGCCAGCAGCTCTAAAGCTAGCGGGAGGGTAAAGACCCAGTACTTC.

The chain employs TRBV12-5 and TRBJ2-2, with 8 bases identical to TRBD2. Germline V CDR1 and CDR2: LGHNT, FRNRAP. After removal of 5 bases from V and 5 bases from J, the junction contained 19 bases not matched to a gene. This CDR3 region has 19 residues. CDR3 nucleotides: TGTGCTAGTGGTCCCGATAGAAAGCGGGAGAGTCGTGGAACCGGGGAGCTGTTTTTT. Translating it yields CASGPDRKRESRGTGELFF.

The V gene is TRBV7-9, the J gene TRBJ2-7; a weak D match, TRBD1 (6 bases). Germline CDR1 is SEHNR and CDR2 is FQNEAQ (reference sequence). With 1 base removed from V and 2 bases from J, the gap between germline ends came to 12 bases. The CDR3 runs to 15 residues. This CDR3 is CASSLEGHGAYEQYF. DNA for the CDR3: TGTGCCAGCAGCTTAGAGGGACACGGGGCCTACGAGCAGTACTTC.

To note about this clone: A junction boundary mismatches the germline segment, possibly from a read error. The chain recombines TRBV5-5 with TRBJ2-7; maybe TRBD2 (5 bases). The CDR3 spans 14 residues. CDR1 SGHKS and CDR2 YYEKEE come from the germline V gene (reference sequence). CDR3 sequence reads: CASSGEPGFPPQDF. In nucleotides, the CDR3 is TGTGCCAGCAGCGGGGAGCCCGGTTTTCCCCCTCAGGACTTC.

The chain uses TRBV10-2 and TRBJ1-4; weak D call: TRBD1 (5 bases). V shed 1 base and J shed 7 bases, with 10 bases lying between them. CDR1 is WSHSY, CDR2 SAAADI, per germline. CDR3 length: 14 amino acids. The CDR3 DNA reads TGCGCCAGCAGTGAGTTGGGACTGAGTGAAAAACTGTTTTTT. Translating it yields CASSELGLSEKLFF.

The chain links TRBV7-9 to TRBJ2-3; TRBD2 is a possible D gene (6 bases). The germline gives CDR1 SEHNR, CDR2 FQNEAQ (reference sequence). The V gene lost 5 bases and the J gene lost 0 bases, with 12 bases spanning the gap. The CDR3 is 15 residues long. The CDR3 DNA reads as TGTGCCAGCAGCCACGGGAGCTCTAGCACAGATACGCAGTATTTT. It yields the protein CASSHGSSSTDTQYF.

The gene calls are TRBV30 and TRBJ2-6, with 8 bases identical to TRBD1. Germline lookup yields CDR1 GTSNPN and CDR2 SVGIG (reference sequence). After removal of 0 bases from V and 0 bases from J, the junction contained 7 bases not matched to a gene. The CDR3 consists of 18 residues. Written as DNA, the CDR3 is TGTGCCTGGAGTGTAAGGCAGGGGGCTCCCTCTGGGGCCAACGTCCTGACTTTC. This codes for CAWSVRQGAPSGANVLTF.

The gene calls are TRBV7-8 and TRBJ2-7; the match to TRBD1 covers 9 bases. This CDR3 comprises 15 residues. After removal of 2 bases from V and 5 bases from J, the junction contained 7 bases not matched to a gene. Germline CDR1 is SGHVS and CDR2 is FQNEAQ. CDR3 loop: CASSLLRDRDHEQYF. The CDR3 region has the DNA TGTGCCAGCAGCTTACTCCGGGACAGGGACCACGAGCAGTACTTC. Filled out from reference TRBV7-8 and TRBJ2-7, the complete variable domain reads GAGVSQSPRYKVAKRGQDVALRCDPISGHVSLFWYQQALGQGPEFLTYFQNEAQLDKSGLPSDRFFAERPEGSVSTLKIQRTQQEDSAVYLCASSLLRDRDHEQYFGPGTRLTVT.

The J gene is TRBJ2-7, the V gene TRBV30; 8 bases align to TRBD1. Per the germline V gene, CDR1 is GTSNPN and CDR2 is SVGIG (reference sequence). The CDR3 sequence is 17 residues long. Trimming removed 0 bases from V and 7 bases from J; junction bases left unmatched: 17. The CDR3, as DNA: TGTGCCTGGAGTGTACCCAAAGCCGCGGGACAGGTCTTGGAGCAGTACTTC. Its translation: CAWSVPKAAGQVLEQYF.

V gene TRBV7-9 combines with J gene TRBJ1-4; D may be TRBD1 (5 bases). Germline V lookup: CDR1 SEHNR, CDR2 FQNEAQ (reference sequence). CDR3 length equals 19 residues. V was cut by 4 bases and J by 2 bases, with 23 bases left in between. CDR3 bases: TGTGCCAGCAGCTCACCCCTGGGGGGGGATAGAGGGACTAATGAAAAACTGTTTTTT. It encodes CASSSPLGGDRGTNEKLFF. Combining the CDR3 with reference TRBV7-9 and TRBJ1-4 gives the whole variable domain DTGVSQNPRHKITKRGQNVTFRCDPISEHNRLYWYRQTLGQGPEFLTYFQNEAQLEKSRLLSDRFSAERPKGSFSTLEIQRTEQGDSAMYLCASSSPLGGDRGTNEKLFFGSGTQLSVL.